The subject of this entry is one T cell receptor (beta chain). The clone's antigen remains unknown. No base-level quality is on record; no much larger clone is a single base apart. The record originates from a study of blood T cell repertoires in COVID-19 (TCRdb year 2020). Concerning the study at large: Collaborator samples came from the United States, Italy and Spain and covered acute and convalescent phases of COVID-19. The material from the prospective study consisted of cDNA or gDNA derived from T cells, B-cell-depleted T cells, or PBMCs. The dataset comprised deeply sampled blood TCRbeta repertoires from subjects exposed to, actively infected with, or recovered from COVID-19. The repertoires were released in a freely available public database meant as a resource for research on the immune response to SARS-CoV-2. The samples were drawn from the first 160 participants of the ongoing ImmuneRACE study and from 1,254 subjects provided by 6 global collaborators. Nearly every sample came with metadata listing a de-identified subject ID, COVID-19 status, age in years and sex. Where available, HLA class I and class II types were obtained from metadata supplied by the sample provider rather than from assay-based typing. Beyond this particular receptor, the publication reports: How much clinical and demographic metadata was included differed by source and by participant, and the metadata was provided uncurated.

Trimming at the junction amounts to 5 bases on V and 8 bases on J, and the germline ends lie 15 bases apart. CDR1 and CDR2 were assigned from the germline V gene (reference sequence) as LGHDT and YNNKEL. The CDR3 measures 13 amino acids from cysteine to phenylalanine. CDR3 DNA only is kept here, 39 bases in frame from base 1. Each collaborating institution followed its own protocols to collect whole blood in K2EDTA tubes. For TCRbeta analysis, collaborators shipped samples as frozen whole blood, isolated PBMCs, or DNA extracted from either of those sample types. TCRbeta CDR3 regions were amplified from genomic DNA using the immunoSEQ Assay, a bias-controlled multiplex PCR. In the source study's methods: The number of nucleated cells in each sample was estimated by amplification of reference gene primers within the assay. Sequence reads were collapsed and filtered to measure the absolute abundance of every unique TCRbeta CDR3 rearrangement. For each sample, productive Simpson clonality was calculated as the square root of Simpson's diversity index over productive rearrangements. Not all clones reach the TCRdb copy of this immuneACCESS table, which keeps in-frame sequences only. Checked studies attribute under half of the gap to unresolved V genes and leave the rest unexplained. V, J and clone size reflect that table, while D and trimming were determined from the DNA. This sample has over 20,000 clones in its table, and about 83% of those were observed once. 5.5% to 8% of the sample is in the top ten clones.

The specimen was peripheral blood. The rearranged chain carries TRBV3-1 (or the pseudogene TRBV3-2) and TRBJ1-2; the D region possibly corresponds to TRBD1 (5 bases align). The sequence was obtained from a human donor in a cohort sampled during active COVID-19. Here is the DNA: TGTGCCAGCAGCAACGGAGGGGTAGGAGGCTACACCTTC. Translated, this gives CASSNGGVGGYTF.